Described below is a single TCR beta chain sequence and its context. The clone's antigen remains unknown. Base qualities are not recorded, but no much larger clone differs from it by a single base. The sample comes from a study of T cells in localized non-small cell lung cancer (TCRdb year 2020). With respect to the entire study: Comparing tumors with uninvolved tumor-adjacent lungs, the study looked at the T cell repertoires of fewer than 250 patients with early-stage NSCLC. The cohort comprised 200 to 300 treatment-naïve NSCLC patients with resected, localized lung tumors. NSCLC patients had a mean age of around 70 years, and approximately 140 were male and about 110 female.

TCR beta CDR3 regions were sequenced from DNA using the immunoSEQ Assay. As for the original processing: To compute T cell density, TCR beta template counts were normalized to usable DNA, which was estimated by amplifying housekeeping genes. The preseqR package was used to estimate richness by extrapolating to 400,000 templates for PBMC samples and to 120,000 templates for tissue samples. Clonality was defined as one minus Pielou's evenness. Tissue-enriched TCRs were identified by differential abundance testing using productive amino-acid clonotypes, minimum total count 5 and alpha 0.1. Repertoire overlap between compartments was quantified with the Jaccard Index and Morisita Overlap Index. GLIPH clustered TCR beta CDR3s with public tetramer-defined viral CDR3s; viral motifs required at least three viral sequences plus V-gene enrichment. TCRdb's version of the immuneACCESS table is confined to in-frame rearrangements and falls short of the full clone set. An unresolved V gene accounts for under half of the shortfall where checked; the remainder is of unknown origin. The V and J calls and clone size are taken from that table; D and trimming were inferred from the DNA. This sample holds roughly 89,000 clones; approximately 91% were observed only once. The top ten clones comprise 4.1% of the sample.

CDR1 and CDR2 are drawn from the germline V gene (reference sequence): MNHNY, SVGAGI. V loses 6 bases at its end and J loses 0 bases; junction bases beyond the gene matches: 4. The CDR3 has 15 amino acids, counting the end cysteine and phenylalanine. Kept here is only the CDR3 DNA, which spans 45 bases and is read in frame from base 1. Overall results and qualifications from the work: Higher blood T cell density associated with longer overall survival, while higher adjacent-lung clonality associated with shorter survival. Since the design was exploratory, TCR variables were selected using unadjusted p-values with no false-discovery rate correction. Of the top 100 tumor clones, a median of approximately 60 were detected in paired uninvolved adjacent lung; approximately 28 were also among that lung's top 100. The highest T cell clonality was observed in uninvolved tumor-adjacent lung, where clonality exceeded that of tumor, suggesting that antigenic responses were more focused in uninvolved tumor-adjacent lung. Because multi-region sequencing of the tumors was not done, intratumor heterogeneity could not be ruled out.

At diagnosis, peripheral blood, uninvolved tumor-adjacent lung and tumor were collected and stored as a combination of fresh-frozen and FFPE material. Blood samples were analyzed as peripheral blood mononuclear cells for TCR repertoire profiling. Recombination linked TRBV6-6 to TRBJ1-5; 8 nucleotides in the junction match TRBD1. Source: PBMCs, taken before any cancer treatment. This TCR derives from a woman aged 40-70 years with stage II squamous cell lung carcinoma. CDR3 reads: CASRQGDVSNQPQHF. The sequenced DNA: TGTGCCAGCAGACAGGGGGATGTTAGCAATCAGCCCCAGCATTTT.